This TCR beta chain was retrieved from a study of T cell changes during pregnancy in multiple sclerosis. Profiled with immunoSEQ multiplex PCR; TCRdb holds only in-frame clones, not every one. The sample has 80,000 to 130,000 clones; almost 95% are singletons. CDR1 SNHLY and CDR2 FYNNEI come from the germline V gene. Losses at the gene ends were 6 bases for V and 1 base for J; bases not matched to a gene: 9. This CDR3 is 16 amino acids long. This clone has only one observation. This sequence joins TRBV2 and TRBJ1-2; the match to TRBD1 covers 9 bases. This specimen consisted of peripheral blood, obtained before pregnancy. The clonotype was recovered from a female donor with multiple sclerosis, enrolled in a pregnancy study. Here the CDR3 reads CASRGPGQGVNYGYTF. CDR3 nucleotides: TGTGCCAGCAGGGGGCCGGGACAGGGAGTTAACTATGGCTACACCTTC.